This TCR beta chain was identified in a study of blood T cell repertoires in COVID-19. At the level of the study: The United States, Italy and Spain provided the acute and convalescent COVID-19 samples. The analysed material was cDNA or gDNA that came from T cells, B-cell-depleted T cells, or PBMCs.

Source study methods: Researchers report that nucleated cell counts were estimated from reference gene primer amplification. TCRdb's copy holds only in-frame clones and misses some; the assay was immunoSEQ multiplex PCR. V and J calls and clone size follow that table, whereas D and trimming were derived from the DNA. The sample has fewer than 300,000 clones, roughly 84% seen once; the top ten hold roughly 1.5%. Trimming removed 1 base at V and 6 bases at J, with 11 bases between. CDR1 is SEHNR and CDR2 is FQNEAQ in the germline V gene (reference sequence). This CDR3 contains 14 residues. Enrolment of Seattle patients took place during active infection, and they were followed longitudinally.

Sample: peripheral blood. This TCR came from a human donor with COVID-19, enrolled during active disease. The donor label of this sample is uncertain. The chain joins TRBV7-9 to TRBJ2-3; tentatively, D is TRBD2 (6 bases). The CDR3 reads CASSLVGGADTQYF. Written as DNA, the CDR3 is TGTGCCAGCAGCTTAGTGGGGGGTGCTGATACGCAGTATTTT.